This T cell receptor (beta chain) was retrieved from a study of blood T cell repertoires in COVID-19. Study-level background: The cDNA or gDNA used as material had been derived from T cells, B-cell-depleted T cells, or PBMCs.

V trimming: 2 bases; J trimming: 0 bases; junction bases outside the gene matches: 13. From germline, CDR1 is MNHEY and CDR2 SVGEGT. CDR3 length: 18 residues. Sequencing was performed with immunoSEQ multiplex PCR; in TCRdb, only in-frame clones are kept and a portion is missing. Of over 200,000 clones detected, roughly nine tenths appear once; the ten largest clones hold 11%. The sequence came from a man aged 30 to 39 who had recovered from COVID-19. V and J are TRBV6-2 or TRBV6-3 and TRBJ2-7; 7 bases align to TRBD2. The sample taken for sequencing was PBMCs or T cells enriched from blood (not recorded which). The CDR3 here is CASSYGPNRLATSYEQYF. The CDR3, as DNA: TGTGCCAGCAGTTACGGGCCGAACAGACTAGCTACCTCCTACGAGCAGTACTTC.